Each of the 8 T cell receptor beta chains below was sequenced from the same sample in a study of response to subunit inactivated influenza vaccine. TCRdb passed the RT-PCR reads through MiXCR, listing each CDR3 protein once. The data show approximately 490,000 distinct CDR3 sequences, more than 7% seen once. Source: PBMCs from blood, taken around 2 years after vaccination. Receptors originate from a man aged 45 to 75 who received an inactivated influenza vaccine.

This clonotype was seen a handful of times. This chain uses TRBV5-6 with TRBJ1-1; D might be TRBD1 (5 bases). V shed 6 bases and J shed 1 base, with 13 bases lying between them. This CDR3 is 14 amino acids long. Per the germline V gene, CDR1 is SGHDT and CDR2 is YYEEEE. CDR3 in amino acids: CASTWWGGNTEAFF. The DNA for the CDR3 is TGTGCCAGCACCTGGTGGGGGGGGAACACTGAAGCTTTCTTT.

This clonotype was picked up many times. J is TRBJ2-5 and V is TRBV10-3; 8 positions agree with TRBD1. This CDR3 spans 18 amino acids. Germline assignment: CDR1 ENHRY and CDR2 SYGVKD. Trimming took 6 bases from V and 3 from J; bases not matched to a gene: 18. CDR3 bases: TGTGCCATCAGAGGACAGGGACTCCCAGCAGGGCGCAAAGAGACCCAGTACTTC. This encodes CAIRGQGLPAGRKETQYF.

The gene calls are TRBV4-3 and TRBJ1-5; a possible D gene is TRBD1 (5 bases). The V gene's germline CDR1 is LGHNA and CDR2 YSLEER. The CDR3 runs to 15 residues. V was shortened by 1 base and J by 5 bases, with 12 bases between the two germline ends. Written as DNA, the CDR3 is TGCGCCAGCAGCCAAGGGGTCAGGGTAGATCAGCCCCAGCATTTT. This encodes CASSQGVRVDQPQHF.

The sample holds a few counts of this clonotype. This chain joins TRBV27 and TRBJ2-5; TRBD2 matches at 9 bases. The germline gives CDR1 MNHEY, CDR2 SMNVEV (reference sequence). CDR3 length: 15 residues. V dropped 2 bases and J dropped 3; count of bases not matched to a gene: 4. The CDR3 loop reads CASSLTREGEETQYF. The CDR3, as DNA: TGTGCCAGCAGTTTAACGCGGGAGGGTGAAGAGACCCAGTACTTC.

The V call is TRBV29-1, the J call TRBJ2-2, with D possibly called TRBD1 or TRBD2 (5 bases each). V was clipped by 0 bases and J by 4 bases, with 12 bases between them. The CDR3 covers 15 residues. Germline assignment: CDR1 SQVTM and CDR2 ANQGSEA. The CDR3: CSVEDRGAGTGELFF. The CDR3 DNA is TGCAGCGTTGAAGATAGAGGGGCGGGCACCGGGGAGCTGTTTTTT.

This clonotype was seen at least ten times. J is TRBJ2-1 and V is TRBV11-2; no definite D call. Germline CDR1 reads SGHAT; CDR2 reads FQNNGV. V was trimmed by 0 bases and J by 4 bases, leaving 7 bases between them. The CDR3 covers 14 residues. In DNA form, the CDR3 reads TGTGCCAGCAGCTTAGAAGCTAATTACAATGAGCAGTTCTTC. Translating it yields CASSLEANYNEQFF.

This clonotype was detected only a few times. The V and J genes are TRBV7-8 and TRBJ2-3; 8 bases agree with TRBD2. CDR1 and CDR2 (germline): SGHVS, FQNEAQ. The CDR3 has 15 residues. Trimming cost V 1 base and J 7 bases; bases outside gene matches: 7. CDR3: CASSLVGTSFHTQYF. The DNA for the CDR3 is TGTGCCAGCAGCTTAGTCGGGACTAGTTTCCATACGCAGTATTTT.

This chain joins TRBV28 and TRBJ2-7; tentative D call: TRBD1 (7 bases). Germline V CDR1 and CDR2: MDHEN, SYDVKM. This CDR3 is built from 14 residues. V gave up 7 bases and J gave up 2 bases, with 15 bases separating them. The CDR3 nucleotides read TGTGCCAGCAACCGGAGGGGGCTCACCTACGAGCAGTACTTC. It is translated as CASNRRGLTYEQYF.